The 32 T cell receptor beta chains below come from one sample, sequenced in a study of CD8+CD57+ T cells in acquired aplastic anemia. Patients sequenced had flow cytometry evidence of CD8+CD57+ cell expansion. Genomic DNA served as template for TCR beta VDJ and CDR3 profiling. TCRdb reanalysed the reads using MiXCR and keeps one entry per CDR3 protein. The table shows 170,000 or so distinct CDR3 sequences, with roughly 60% occurring only once. Material: sorted CD4+, CD8+, or CD8+CD57+ T cells (not recorded which) from PBMCs. These receptors all stem from a human donor with aplastic anemia.

The genes are TRBV20-1 and TRBJ1-2; D unresolved. V was clipped by 5 bases and J by 8 bases, with 12 bases between them. There are 11 residues in the CDR3. Germline lookup yields CDR1 DFQATT and CDR2 SNEGSKA (reference sequence). DNA for the CDR3: TGCAGTGCTCCAACAAGGGAAGGCTACACCTTC. It specifies CSAPTREGYTF.

This chain connects TRBV7-9 to TRBJ1-5; D remains unclear. With 4 bases removed from V and 6 bases from J, the gap between germline ends came to 16 bases. Germline V gene data show CDR1 as SEHNR and CDR2 as FQNEAQ (reference sequence). The CDR3 is made up of 15 amino acids. The CDR3 loop is CASSSQEEEGQPQHF. The CDR3 region has the DNA TGTGCCAGCAGCTCTCAGGAGGAAGAGGGTCAGCCCCAGCATTTT.

The J gene is TRBJ2-7, the V gene TRBV5-1; the match to TRBD1 covers 10 bases. CDR3 size: 17 residues. Unmatched junction bases numbered 10, after V lost 2 bases and J lost 2 bases. Germline CDR1 SGHRS, CDR2 YFSETQ. CDR3 nucleotides: TGCGCCAGCAGCTTACAAGAAGTCGGACAGGGGGCCTACGAGCAGTACTTC. Protein product: CASSLQEVGQGAYEQYF.

The chain links TRBV24-1 to TRBJ2-5, with a possible D match to TRBD1 (6 bases). The CDR3 runs 15 residues. V was cut by 1 base and J by 2 bases, with 10 bases left in between. Germline V gives CDR1 KGHDR, CDR2 SFDVKD. CDR3 nucleotides: TGTGCCACCAGTGATTTCGTCACAGGGCAAGAGACCCAGTACTTC. Its protein is CATSDFVTGQETQYF.

The rearrangement links TRBV24-1 to TRBJ2-1; 13 bases match TRBD2. Germline V lookup: CDR1 KGHDR, CDR2 SFDVKD. CDR3 length: 14 amino acids. Trimming cost V 5 bases and J 8 bases; bases outside gene matches: 2. The CDR3 loop is CATSGGLAGDEQFF. The CDR3 region has the DNA TGTGCCACCAGTGGCGGACTAGCGGGAGATGAGCAGTTCTTC.

This clonotype was found many times. The CDR3, as DNA: TGTGCCAGCAGGCCCCGGGCAGGCGGCTACAATGAGCAGTTCTTC. It is translated as CASRPRAGGYNEQFF. This chain links TRBV28 with TRBJ2-1; D not certain. V gave up 6 bases and J gave up 3 bases, with 15 bases separating them. The CDR3 is 15 residues long. Germline V gene lookup returns CDR1 MDHEN and CDR2 SYDVKM.

The chain is built from TRBV6-5 and TRBJ1-2, with a tentative D call TRBD1 (5 bases). The CDR3 is 12 residues long. The ends were cut back, 2 bases at V and 8 bases at J, with 9 bases in the middle. From germline, CDR1 is MNHEY and CDR2 SVGAGI. CDR3 DNA: TGTGCCAGCAGTTACAAAGGGGAAGGCTACACCTTC. This codes for CASSYKGEGYTF.

This clonotype has ten or more counts. The CDR3 sequence: CASSLQGNEQFF. The CDR3 DNA reads TGTGCCAGCAGCCTACAGGGGAATGAGCAGTTCTTC. The chain uses TRBV7-9 and TRBJ2-1, with 7 bases aligning to TRBD1. Losses at the gene ends were 5 bases for V and 7 bases for J; bases not matched to a gene: 2. Germline V gene lookup returns CDR1 SEHNR and CDR2 FQNEAQ (reference sequence). The CDR3 loop spans 12 amino acids. Full variable domain (missing parts from reference TRBV7-9 and TRBJ2-1): DTGVSQNPRHKITKRGQNVTFRCDPISEHNRLYWYRQTLGQGPEFLTYFQNEAQLEKSRLLSDRFSAERPKGSFSTLEIQRTEQGDSAMYLCASSLQGNEQFFGPGTRLTVL.

The chain joins TRBV2 to TRBJ1-1; 9 nucleotides agree with TRBD1. CDR1 is SNHLY, CDR2 FYNNEI, per germline. Losses at the gene ends were 1 base for V and 1 base for J; bases not matched to a gene: 7. CDR3 length equals 17 residues. The CDR3 nucleotides read TGTGCCAGCAGTGAAGAGGGACAGGGCAGGTGGAACACTGAAGCTTTCTTT. Translated, it gives CASSEEGQGRWNTEAFF. The variable domain in full, completed from reference TRBV2 and TRBJ1-1, reads EPEVTQTPSHQVTQMGQEVILRCVPISNHLYFYWYRQILGQKVEFLVSFYNNEISEKSEIFDDQFSVERPDGSNFTLKIRSTKLEDSAMYFCASSEEGQGRWNTEAFFGQGTRLTVV.

The CDR3 DNA reads as TGTGCCAGCAGCACGACTAGGACCCCAGGGTACTTC. It is translated as CASSTTRTPGYF. The chain is built from TRBV7-6 and TRBJ2-5; TRBD2 might be the D (6 bases). Trimming pared 5 bases from V and 13 bases from J, leaving 17 bases between. Germline V lookup: CDR1 SGHVS, CDR2 FNYEAQ. CDR3 length equals 12 residues.

This clonotype has a count of ten or more. This chain links TRBV5-6 with TRBJ2-3; a weak D match, TRBD1 (6 bases). Germline V gives CDR1 SGHDT, CDR2 YYEEEE. This CDR3 spans 15 amino acids. The V end lost 0 bases, the J end lost 1 base, and 9 bases lay between the germline ends. DNA of the CDR3: TGTGCCAGCAGCTTGGAGGCAGGGGGCACAGATACGCAGTATTTT. It is translated as CASSLEAGGTDTQYF.

V gene TRBV7-9 combines with J gene TRBJ2-3; D unresolved. This CDR3 comprises 11 residues. Germline loops: CDR1 SEHNR, CDR2 FQNEAQ (reference sequence). The germline V and J ends were trimmed by 11 bases and 0 bases, with 6 bases remaining between them. CDR3 sequence (DNA): TGTGCCGTAGCCAGCACAGATACGCAGTATTTT. It translates to CAVASTDTQYF.

For this clonotype: An end of the junction differs from the germline gene, which may be a read error. V and J are TRBV5-1 and TRBJ1-1, with TRBD1 matching over 7 bases. Germline V gene lookup returns CDR1 SGHRS and CDR2 YFSETQ. The CDR3 is 13 amino acids. CDR3 sequence reads: CASQDRTDTGAFF. The CDR3 nucleotides are TGCGCCAGTCAGGACAGGACGGACACTGGAGCTTTCTTT.

Ten or more counts support this clonotype. This chain uses TRBV5-8 with TRBJ2-7; D gene uncertain. Germline V gene sequence: CDR1 SGHTS, CDR2 YDEGEE. The CDR3 spans 12 residues. The V end lost 7 bases, the J end lost 0 bases, and 8 bases lay between the germline ends. For the CDR3, the DNA is TGTGCCAGCCACGACAACTCCTACGAGCAGTACTTC. Amino acid sequence: CASHDNSYEQYF.

The chain uses TRBV10-3 and TRBJ2-7; 7 bases line up with TRBD1. Germline trimming cut 7 bases from V and 5 bases from J; bases unmatched to any gene: 11. CDR1 is ENHRY and CDR2 is SYGVKD in the germline V gene. There are 14 residues in the CDR3. The CDR3 reads CAITRQGVSDEQYF. In DNA, the CDR3 is TGTGCCATCACCCGACAGGGTGTGTCTGACGAGCAGTACTTC.

The V gene is TRBV15, the J gene TRBJ1-3, with TRBD1 matching 9 bases. Per germline, CDR1 LNHNV and CDR2 YYDKDF (reference sequence). This CDR3 is 15 amino acids long. The trim removed 1 base at V and 2 bases at J, leaving 0 bases unmatched. CDR3 sequence (DNA): TGTGCCACCAGCAGAGGGACAGGGGCTGGAAACACCATATATTTT. Its translation: CATSRGTGAGNTIYF.

The rearrangement links TRBV20-1 to TRBJ2-1; D remains ambiguous. Germline lookup yields CDR1 DFQATT and CDR2 SNEGSKA (reference sequence). This CDR3 is 10 amino acids long. V gave up 5 bases and J gave up 10 bases, with 9 bases separating them. The CDR3 region has the DNA TGCAGTGCTGTGAGTGTCGAGCAGTTCTTC. Its translation: CSAVSVEQFF.

The chain has TRBV10-3 and TRBJ1-2, with TRBD1 as a possible D gene (6 bases). Germline V gene lookup returns CDR1 ENHRY and CDR2 SYGVKD. This CDR3 region has 21 residues. Trimming took off 2 bases at V and 2 bases at J, with 30 bases between the two ends. The chain's CDR3 is CAISERPTALLRTRGNYGYTF. The DNA of the CDR3 is TGTGCCATCAGTGAGCGCCCTACGGCCCTTCTTCGGACAAGGGGGAACTATGGCTACACCTTC.

This clonotype was recorded once. The chain is built from TRBV19 and TRBJ2-5; possible D gene TRBD2, 5 bases. The CDR3 spans 13 residues. The germline gives CDR1 LNHDA, CDR2 SQIVND (reference sequence). V was trimmed by 4 bases and J by 4 bases, leaving 10 bases between them. CDR3 region: CASSTGLRETQYF. CDR3 nucleotide sequence: TGTGCCAGTAGTACTGGACTGAGAGAGACCCAGTACTTC.

This clonotype showed up many times. The chain joins TRBV4-1 to TRBJ2-7, with 10 nucleotides matching TRBD2. Germline loops: CDR1 MGHRA, CDR2 YSYEKL. The CDR3 contains 15 residues. J lost 1 base, V lost 5 bases, and 5 bases had no gene match. The CDR3 DNA is TGCGCCAGCAGCATAGCGGGGGGACCGTCCTACGAGCAGTACTTC. Translation gives CASSIAGGPSYEQYF.

The chain carries TRBV5-6 and TRBJ2-5, with TRBD2 identical over 8 bases. This CDR3 spans 15 amino acids. In germline, CDR1 is SGHDT, CDR2 YYEEEE. The V segment lost 6 bases and the J segment 5 bases; nucleotides outside the gene matches: 12. The CDR3 DNA reads as TGTGCCAGCATCCCCGGGAGGGGGGGGGCGGAGACCCAGTACTTC. The encoded protein is CASIPGRGGAETQYF.

The DNA of the CDR3 is TGCAGTGCTAGAGCCTCCGCACTAGCGCCTAGCACAGATACGCAGTATTTT. The encoded protein is CSARASALAPSTDTQYF. This rearrangement joins TRBV20-1 to TRBJ2-3; 7 bases line up with TRBD2. The CDR3 is made up of 17 amino acids. Germline-derived CDR1 and CDR2 are DFQATT and SNEGSKA (reference sequence). V dropped 1 base and J dropped 0; count of bases not matched to a gene: 10.

V gene TRBV24-1 combines with J gene TRBJ2-3; 10 nucleotides match TRBD2. CDR1 is KGHDR and CDR2 is SFDVKD in the germline V gene. This CDR3 has 13 residues. The trim removed 12 bases at V and 5 bases at J, leaving 7 bases unmatched. CDR3 bases: TGTGCCCCTATGGGACTAGCGATAGATACGCAGTATTTT. The encoded protein is CAPMGLAIDTQYF.

This clonotype was observed many times. The chain combines TRBV25-1 with TRBJ2-3, with TRBD2 identical over 7 bases. CDR3 length equals 12 residues. The V gene end was trimmed by 5 bases and the J gene end by 7 bases; junction bases not matched to a gene: 3. Per germline, CDR1 MGHDK and CDR2 SYGVNS. CDR3 sequence (DNA): TGTGCCAGCAGTCCCAGCGGGAATACGCAGTATTTT. Translated: CASSPSGNTQYF.

The rearrangement uses TRBV24-1 and TRBJ1-1; TRBD1 agrees at 7 bases. With V trimmed by 7 bases and J by 4 bases, 8 bases remained unmatched. This CDR3 contains 14 residues. Germline-derived CDR1 and CDR2 are KGHDR and SFDVKD. The CDR3: CATRTTGPSTEAFF. CDR3 sequence (DNA): TGTGCCACCAGGACGACAGGGCCGAGCACTGAAGCTTTCTTT.

Of note for this clonotype: This may arise from a read error, as a much more abundant clone is one base away. The chain joins TRBV5-1 to TRBJ2-7; TRBD1 agrees at 12 bases. The CDR3 runs to 17 residues. V lost 1 base and J lost 5; bases outside the gene matches: 10. CDR1 SGHRS and CDR2 YFSETQ come from the germline V gene. In DNA, the CDR3 is TGCGCCAGCAGCTTGACTTTCGGGACAGGGGGCCAGGACGAGCAGTACTTC. This sequence encodes CASSLTFGTGGQDEQYF.

Many counts were recorded for this clonotype. V gene TRBV6-5 combines with J gene TRBJ1-1, with no clear D. CDR1 MNHEY and CDR2 SVGAGI come from the germline V gene. V lost 5 bases and J lost 1, with 11 bases in between. The CDR3 consists of 14 residues. The CDR3: CASSVSGRNTEAFF. The CDR3 nucleotides are TGTGCCAGCAGTGTCAGTGGAAGGAACACTGAAGCTTTCTTT.

This clonotype was counted only a few times. The V call is TRBV7-8, the J call TRBJ2-2; the D is unclear. The CDR3 totals 16 residues. Trimming shortened V by 6 bases and J by 2 bases, and 16 bases separated the two germline ends. From germline, CDR1 is SGHVS and CDR2 FQNEAQ. The CDR3 region has the DNA TGTGCCAGCAGTTTCTCCGGGCCACCCAACACCGGGGAGCTGTTTTTT. As protein: CASSFSGPPNTGELFF.

This clonotype was found a few times. V usage is TRBV13 and J usage is TRBJ2-3; 8 bases map to TRBD2. This CDR3 has 13 amino acids. V lost 5 bases to trimming and J lost 5 bases; unmatched junction nucleotides: 3. Germline V gene data show CDR1 as PRHDT and CDR2 as FYEKMQ (reference sequence). CDR3 nucleotides: TGTGCCAGCAGCCCTCGGGGGGGAGATACGCAGTATTTT. As protein: CASSPRGGDTQYF.

The rearrangement joins TRBV29-1 to TRBJ2-7, with unresolved D. This CDR3 has 12 residues. CDR1 is SQVTM and CDR2 is ANQGSEA in the germline V gene. V lost 5 bases, J lost 0 bases, and 8 bases lay in between. In DNA, the CDR3 is TGCAGCGTTTTATGGAGCTCCTACGAGCAGTACTTC. Its translation: CSVLWSSYEQYF.

The chain combines TRBV5-1 with TRBJ2-1; 9 bases are shared with TRBD1. Germline V gene lookup returns CDR1 SGHRS and CDR2 YFSETQ. CDR3 length: 15 residues. The ends lost 4 bases at V and 6 bases at J; junction bases unmatched: 8. CDR3 amino acids: CASSREGQGINEQFF. The CDR3 DNA reads TGCGCCAGCAGCCGGGAAGGACAGGGGATCAATGAGCAGTTCTTC.

The chain has TRBV2 and TRBJ1-1; unclear D gene. CDR1 is SNHLY, CDR2 FYNNEI, per germline. Trimming removed 2 bases from V and 3 bases from J, with 10 bases in between. The CDR3 contains 14 residues. The CDR3 nucleotides are TGTGCCAGCAGTGAACTCGGAGGGTACACTGAAGCTTTCTTT. Translated: CASSELGGYTEAFF.